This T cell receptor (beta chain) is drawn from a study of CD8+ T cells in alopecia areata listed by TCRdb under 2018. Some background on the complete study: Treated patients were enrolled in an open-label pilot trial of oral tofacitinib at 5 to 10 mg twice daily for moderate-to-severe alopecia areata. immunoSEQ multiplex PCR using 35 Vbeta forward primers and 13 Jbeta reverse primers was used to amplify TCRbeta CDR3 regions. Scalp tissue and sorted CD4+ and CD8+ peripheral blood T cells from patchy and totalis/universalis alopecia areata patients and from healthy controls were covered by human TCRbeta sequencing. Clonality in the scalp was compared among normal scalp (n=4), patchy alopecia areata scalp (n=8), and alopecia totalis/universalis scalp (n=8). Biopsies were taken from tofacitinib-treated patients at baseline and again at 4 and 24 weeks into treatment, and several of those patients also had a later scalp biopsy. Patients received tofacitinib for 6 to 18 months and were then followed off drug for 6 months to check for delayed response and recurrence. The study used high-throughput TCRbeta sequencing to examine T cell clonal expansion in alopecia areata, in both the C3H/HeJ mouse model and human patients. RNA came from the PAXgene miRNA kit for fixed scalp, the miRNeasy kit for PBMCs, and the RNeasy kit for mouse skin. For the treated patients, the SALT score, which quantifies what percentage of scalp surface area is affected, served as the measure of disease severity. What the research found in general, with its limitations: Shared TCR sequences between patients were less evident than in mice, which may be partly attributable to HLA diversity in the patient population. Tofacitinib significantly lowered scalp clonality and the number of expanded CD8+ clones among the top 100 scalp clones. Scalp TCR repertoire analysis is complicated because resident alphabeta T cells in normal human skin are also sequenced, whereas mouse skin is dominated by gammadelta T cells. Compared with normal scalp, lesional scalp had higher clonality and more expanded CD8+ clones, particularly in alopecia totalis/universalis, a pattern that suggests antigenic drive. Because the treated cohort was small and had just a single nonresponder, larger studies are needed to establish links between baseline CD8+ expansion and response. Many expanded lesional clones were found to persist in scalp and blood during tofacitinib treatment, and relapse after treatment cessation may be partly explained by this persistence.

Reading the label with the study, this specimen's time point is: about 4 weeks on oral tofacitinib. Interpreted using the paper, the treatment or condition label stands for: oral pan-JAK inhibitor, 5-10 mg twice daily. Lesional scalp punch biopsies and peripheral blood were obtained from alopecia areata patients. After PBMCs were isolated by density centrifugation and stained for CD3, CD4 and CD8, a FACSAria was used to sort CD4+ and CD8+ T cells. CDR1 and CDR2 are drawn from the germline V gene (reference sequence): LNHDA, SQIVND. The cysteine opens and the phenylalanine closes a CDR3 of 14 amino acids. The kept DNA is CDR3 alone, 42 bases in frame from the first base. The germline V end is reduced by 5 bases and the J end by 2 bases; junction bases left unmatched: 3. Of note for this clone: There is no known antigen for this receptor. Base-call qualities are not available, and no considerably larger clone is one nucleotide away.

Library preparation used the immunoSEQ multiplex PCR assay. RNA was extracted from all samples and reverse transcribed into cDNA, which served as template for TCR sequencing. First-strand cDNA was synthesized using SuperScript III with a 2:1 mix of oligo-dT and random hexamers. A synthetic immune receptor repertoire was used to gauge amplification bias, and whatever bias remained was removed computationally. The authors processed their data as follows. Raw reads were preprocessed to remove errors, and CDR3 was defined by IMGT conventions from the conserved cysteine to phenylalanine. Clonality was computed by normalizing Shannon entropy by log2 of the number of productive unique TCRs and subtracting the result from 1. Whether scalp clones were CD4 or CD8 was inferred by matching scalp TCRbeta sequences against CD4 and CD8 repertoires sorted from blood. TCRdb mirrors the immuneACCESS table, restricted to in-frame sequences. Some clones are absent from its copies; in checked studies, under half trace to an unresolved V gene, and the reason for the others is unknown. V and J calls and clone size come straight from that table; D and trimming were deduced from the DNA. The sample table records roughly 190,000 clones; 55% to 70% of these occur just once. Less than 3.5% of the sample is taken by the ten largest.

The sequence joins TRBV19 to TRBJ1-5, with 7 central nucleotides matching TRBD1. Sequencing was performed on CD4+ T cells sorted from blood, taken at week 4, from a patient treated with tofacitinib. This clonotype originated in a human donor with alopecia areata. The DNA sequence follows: TGTGCCAGTAGTTTCGGACAGGGCAATCAGCCCCAGCATTTT. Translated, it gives CASSFGQGNQPQHF.